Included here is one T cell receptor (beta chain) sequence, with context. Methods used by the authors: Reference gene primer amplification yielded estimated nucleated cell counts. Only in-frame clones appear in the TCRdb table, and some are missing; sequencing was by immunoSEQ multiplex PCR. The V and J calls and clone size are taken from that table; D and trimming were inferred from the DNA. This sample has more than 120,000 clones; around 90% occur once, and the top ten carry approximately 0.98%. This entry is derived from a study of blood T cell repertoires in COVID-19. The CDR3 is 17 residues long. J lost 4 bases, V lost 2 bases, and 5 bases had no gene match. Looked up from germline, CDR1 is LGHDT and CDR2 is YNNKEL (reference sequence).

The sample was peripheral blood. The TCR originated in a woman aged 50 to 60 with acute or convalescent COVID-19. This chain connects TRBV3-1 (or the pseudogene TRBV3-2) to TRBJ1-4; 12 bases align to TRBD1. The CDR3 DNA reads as TGTGCCAGCAGCCAACCCCGGGACAGGGGGCTTAATGAAAAACTGTTTTTT. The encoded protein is CASSQPRDRGLNEKLFF.